The 12 T cell receptor beta chains listed next were all sequenced from one sample in a study of response to subunit inactivated influenza vaccine. TCRdb recomputed calls from the RT-PCR reads with MiXCR, one row per CDR3 protein. Found here are roughly 570,000 distinct CDR3 sequences, 10% to 15% of them singletons; the top ten hold 10% to 15%. The input for sequencing was PBMCs from blood, taken roughly 47 days after vaccination. The receptors here all came from a man aged 50-59 years who received an inactivated influenza vaccine.

V is TRBV29-1 and J is TRBJ1-1; TRBD1 is a possible D gene (5 bases). CDR3 size: 11 residues. V was trimmed by 1 base and J by 7 bases, leaving 7 bases between them. Germline-derived CDR1 and CDR2 are SQVTM and ANQGSEA. CDR3 DNA: TGCAGCGTTGAAGGGCAGGGTGAAGCTTTCTTT. This encodes CSVEGQGEAFF.

This clonotype was found many times. The chain has TRBV29-1 and TRBJ2-1; maybe TRBD2 (7 bases). Germline assignment: CDR1 SQVTM and CDR2 ANQGSEA. Trimming shortened V by 4 bases and J by 1 base, and 14 bases separated the two germline ends. The CDR3 is 15 amino acids. For the CDR3, the DNA is TGCAGCGTTGCTAAAGGGGGGGGTTCCTACAATGAGCAGTTCTTC. Amino acids: CSVAKGGGSYNEQFF.

This clonotype was observed many times. The chain links TRBV12-3 or TRBV12-4 to TRBJ1-5, with a possible D match to TRBD1 (6 bases). This CDR3 has 12 amino acids. V was pared by 6 bases and J by 6 bases, with 9 bases between. The CDR3 DNA reads TGTGCCAGCAGGAGGGGGGGTCAGCCCCAGCATTTT. Its protein is CASRRGGQPQHF.

This clonotype was found a few times. DNA for the CDR3: TGTGCCAGCAGTGACTCGATGCGGGCTTCCTACAATGAGCAGTTCTTC. Encoded protein: CASSDSMRASYNEQFF. The chain combines TRBV6-4 with TRBJ2-1; the D gene is possibly TRBD2 (5 bases). Trimming stripped 0 bases from V and 1 base from J, with 10 bases between. Germline V gene data show CDR1 as MRHNA and CDR2 as SNTAGT. There are 16 residues in the CDR3.

This chain connects TRBV12-3 or TRBV12-4 to TRBJ1-1; TRBD1 matches 7 bases. V was pared by 0 bases and J by 0 bases, with 7 bases of the junction left unmatched. This CDR3 comprises 17 residues. The CDR3 protein is CASSLARQGFVNTEAFF. CDR3 DNA sequence: TGTGCCAGCAGTTTAGCCCGACAGGGTTTCGTGAACACTGAAGCTTTCTTT.

This clonotype has only a few counts. The chain couples TRBV5-6 to TRBJ2-7; 11 bases are a match to TRBD2. Germline values: CDR1 SGHDT, CDR2 YYEEEE. Trimming cost V 4 bases and J 3 bases; bases outside gene matches: 6. The CDR3 extends over 15 amino acids. The CDR3 sequence is CASSGSGRAFYEQYF. For the CDR3, the DNA is TGTGCCAGCAGCGGTAGCGGGAGGGCCTTCTACGAGCAGTACTTC.

This clonotype came up many times. This chain links TRBV6-2 or TRBV6-3 with TRBJ2-4; TRBD1 agrees at 7 bases. Trimming at V came to 5 bases and at J to 2 bases, leaving 21 bases not matched to a gene. This CDR3 region has 20 residues. CDR1 is MNHEY, CDR2 SVGEGT, per germline. The CDR3 region has the DNA TGTGCCAGCAGTCCTCCAGATACAAGGGGGCGCGATGTGACCAAAAACATTCAGTACTTC. This sequence encodes CASSPPDTRGRDVTKNIQYF.

This clonotype was picked up many times. This chain joins TRBV6-5 and TRBJ1-3; D is unclear. This CDR3 comprises 18 residues. In germline, CDR1 is MNHEY, CDR2 SVGAGI. Trimming took off 2 bases at V and 1 base at J, with 18 bases between the two ends. The CDR3 region has the DNA TGTGCCAGCAGTTACACCGAGGCGGGGTTGATGTCTGGAAACACCATATATTTT. Residues: CASSYTEAGLMSGNTIYF.

This clonotype was counted only a few times. The rearrangement uses TRBV7-9 and TRBJ2-5; D not resolved. The CDR3 spans 14 residues. The V and J ends lost 0 bases and 2 bases respectively, with 7 bases between them. Germline V gene sequence: CDR1 SEHNR, CDR2 FQNEAQ (reference sequence). The CDR3 bases are TGTGCCAGCAGCTTAGCGGTGCTACAAGAGACCCAGTACTTC. Translation: CASSLAVLQETQYF. Complete variable domain (other parts from reference TRBV7-9 and TRBJ2-5): DTGVSQNPRHKITKRGQNVTFRCDPISEHNRLYWYRQTLGQGPEFLTYFQNEAQLEKSRLLSDRFSAERPKGSFSTLEIQRTEQGDSAMYLCASSLAVLQETQYFGPGTRLLVL.

This clonotype occurred a few times. This sequence joins TRBV28 and TRBJ2-1; D possibly corresponds to TRBD2 (5 bases). This CDR3 contains 14 residues. V lost 8 bases to trimming and J lost 6 bases, with 17 bases between them. CDR1 and CDR2 (germline): MDHEN, SYDVKM. The CDR3 DNA reads TGTGCCAGCCTGCAGTATGAGGGTGGCAATGAGCAGTTCTTC. Translating gives CASLQYEGGNEQFF.

V is TRBV21-1 and J is TRBJ2-7; the D call TRBD2 from the table was never checked on the DNA. TRBV21-1 corresponds to a pseudogene. This CDR3 contains 20 residues. The CDR3 protein is CASSNSGSGLHVDPSYEQYF. For the CDR3, the DNA is TGTGCCAGCAGCAACTCAGGGAGTGGCTTGCACGTAGATCCGTCCTACGAGCAGTACTTC.

This rearrangement joins TRBV5-1 to TRBJ2-3, with 11 nucleotides matching TRBD1. Trimming cost V 4 bases and J 1 base; bases outside gene matches: 5. Germline V gives CDR1 SGHRS, CDR2 YFSETQ. This CDR3 comprises 16 residues. The CDR3 sequence: CASSPGQGAGTDTQYF. The CDR3 DNA reads TGCGCCAGCAGCCCTGGACAGGGGGCAGGCACAGATACGCAGTATTTT.